A single sample gave rise to the 9 T cell receptor beta chains below, sequenced in a study of shared T cell receptors in the human thymus (dated by TCRdb to the early 2020s). Library construction relied on the immunoSEQ multiplex PCR assay. As stored in TCRdb, this immuneACCESS dataset retains in-frame rearrangements with V and J assigned. A fraction of the clones does not appear; measured against another copy, unresolved V genes explain less than half of the discrepancy, and the remainder lacks a known reason. The sample profile shows 720,000 or so clones; approximately 85% of them were found once. Of the sample, under 0.012% falls within the top ten clones. The sample was also linked to a second study, of human thymus T cells.

The sequencing sample was made of thymocytes. These receptors originate from a girl in the first two years of life with a congenital heart defect. Donor details come from another sample of the same person, matched by shared clones.

This sequence joins TRBV4-1 and TRBJ2-7, with D possibly TRBD2 on 7 matching bases. This CDR3 has 16 amino acids. Germline assignment: CDR1 MGHRA and CDR2 YSYEKL. V gave up 0 bases and J gave up 6 bases, with 18 bases separating them. The CDR3 is CASSQEGPGGGGEQYF. The CDR3 DNA follows: TGCGCCAGCAGCCAAGAAGGTCCGGGGGGAGGGGGCGAGCAGTACTTC.

The gene calls are TRBV5-1 and TRBJ1-1, with a possible D match to TRBD1 (5 bases). Germline CDR1 and CDR2: SGHRS and YFSETQ. Between the trimmed V and J ends, which lost 0 bases and 3 bases, there was a span of 15 bases. The CDR3 covers 16 residues. The CDR3 DNA reads TGCGCCAGCAGCTTGGGGCGGGACCCTGGGGACACTGAAGCTTTCTTT. It specifies CASSLGRDPGDTEAFF.

The chain combines TRBV7-2 with TRBJ1-2; 9 bases fit TRBD1. The trim removed 4 bases at V and 7 bases at J, leaving 10 bases unmatched. The germline gives CDR1 SGHTA, CDR2 FQGNSA. The CDR3 sequence is 15 residues long. In nucleotides, the CDR3 is TGTGCCAGCAGCTCACTCCGGGGGACAGGGTCTGGCTACACCTTC. Translation gives CASSSLRGTGSGYTF.

The chain is built from TRBV11-2 and TRBJ1-5; D is perhaps TRBD1 (6 bases). The CDR3 sequence is 15 residues long. The germline V gene has CDR1 SGHAT and CDR2 FQNNGV. Trimming took off 4 bases at V and 7 bases at J, with 17 bases between the two ends. DNA of the CDR3: TGTGCCAGCAGCTCAGAACAGGGCCCTGGCCAGCCCCAGCATTTT. Its translation is CASSSEQGPGQPQHF.

The chain recombines TRBV27 with TRBJ2-1, with TRBD1 as a possible D gene (5 bases). The CDR3 is 20 amino acids. V was shortened by 2 bases and J by 7 bases, with 30 bases between the two germline ends. Germline CDR1 is MNHEY and CDR2 is SMNVEV (reference sequence). In DNA, the CDR3 is TGTGCCAGCAGTTTACAGCTACAGGACGATAAACGCATGGGCTGTAATGAGCAGTTCTTC. This encodes CASSLQLQDDKRMGCNEQFF.

This clone was detected a few times. CDR3 sequence: CASSQDGTSGDYYNEQFF. In nucleotides, the CDR3 is TGCGCCAGCAGCCAAGATGGGACTAGCGGGGATTACTACAATGAGCAGTTCTTC. The J gene is TRBJ2-1, the V gene TRBV4-1; 13 nucleotides agree with TRBD2. Looked up from germline, CDR1 is MGHRA and CDR2 is YSYEKL. This CDR3 contains 18 residues. Trimming at V came to 0 bases and at J to 3 bases, leaving 5 bases not matched to a gene.

This clone was counted a single time. The genes are TRBV6-6 and TRBJ2-7; D is ambiguous. The germline V gene has CDR1 MNHNY and CDR2 SVGAGI (reference sequence). Trimming shortened V by 6 bases and J by 5 bases, and 8 bases separated the two germline ends. The CDR3 is made up of 11 amino acids. This CDR3 is CASRRWNEQYF. The DNA of the CDR3 is TGTGCCAGCAGGCGGTGGAACGAGCAGTACTTC.

This chain joins TRBV5-4 and TRBJ1-2, with 9 bases that match TRBD1. Germline assignment: CDR1 SGHNT and CDR2 YYREEE (reference sequence). The CDR3 covers 16 residues. With V trimmed by 1 base and J by 5 bases, 9 bases remained unmatched. The CDR3 protein is CASSLNRGRLDYGYTF. The CDR3 DNA follows: TGTGCCAGCAGCTTGAACAGGGGGCGCTTAGATTATGGCTACACCTTC.

V usage is TRBV7-8 and J usage is TRBJ2-1; D unclear. The CDR3 extends over 15 amino acids. The germline V and J ends were trimmed by 5 bases and 5 bases, with 16 bases remaining between them. Germline V gene data show CDR1 as SGHVS and CDR2 as FQNEAQ. CDR3 amino acids: CASSPRHAPDNEQFF. Here the CDR3 DNA reads TGTGCCAGCAGCCCCAGACACGCTCCGGACAATGAGCAGTTCTTC.